Listed below are T cell receptor beta chains from one sample, sequenced in a study of vaccination and CD4 T cells after COVID-19. These receptors have no known antigen. Using its own MiXCR run on the PCR reads, TCRdb lists one record per CDR3 protein. Here the sample spans about 10,000 distinct CDR3 sequences, 60% to 70% being singletons. The sample was CD4+ T cells from blood, cultured in vitro. The receptors were gathered from a human donor who had recovered from COVID-19. Both conserved end residues are part of each CDR3.

v_gene: TRBV19
j_gene: TRBJ1-5
CDR3aa: CASSIRNNQPQHF

v_gene: TRBV6-2/TRBV6-3
j_gene: TRBJ2-5
CDR3aa: CASRLAAKLAQYF

v_gene: TRBV24-1
j_gene: TRBJ1-1
CDR3aa: CATSDSRGMGTEAFF

v_gene: TRBV4-1
j_gene: TRBJ2-5
CDR3aa: CASSLGGLETQYF

v_gene: TRBV24-1
j_gene: TRBJ2-3
CDR3aa: CATSDPREAPDTQYF

v_gene: TRBV29-1
j_gene: TRBJ2-3
CDR3aa: CSAGETTDTQYF

v_gene: TRBV6-5
j_gene: TRBJ2-5
CDR3aa: CASSYSKGLAGGETQYF

v_gene: TRBV18
j_gene: TRBJ2-7
CDR3aa: CASSPPLRGPYEQYF

v_gene: TRBV7-9
j_gene: TRBJ2-5
CDR3aa: CASTPTAAETQYF

v_gene: TRBV6-5
j_gene: TRBJ1-5
CDR3aa: CASSYPETGSNQPQHF

v_gene: TRBV6-5
j_gene: TRBJ1-2
CDR3aa: CASSYSDILSGYTF

v_gene: TRBV11-3
j_gene: TRBJ2-3
CDR3aa: CASSRSTASTDTQYF

v_gene: TRBV7-2
j_gene: TRBJ2-3
CDR3aa: CASSLAGTGTGDTQYF

v_gene: TRBV27
j_gene: TRBJ2-7
CDR3aa: CASSVQGGYEQYF

v_gene: TRBV29-1
j_gene: TRBJ2-3
CDR3aa: CSARTAGGYTQYF

v_gene: TRBV7-2
j_gene: TRBJ2-2
CDR3aa: CASSGSFAGELFF

v_gene: TRBV7-2
j_gene: TRBJ2-1
CDR3aa: CASSLMIARKISYNEQFF

v_gene: TRBV6-1
j_gene: TRBJ2-6
CDR3aa: CASSWAGEAGANVLTF

v_gene: TRBV20-1
j_gene: TRBJ2-7
CDR3aa: CSASIRTGTYEQYF

v_gene: TRBV27
j_gene: TRBJ1-4
CDR3aa: CASSLLAGSGEKLFF

v_gene: TRBV20-1
j_gene: TRBJ2-5
CDR3aa: CSARPGLAGEETQYF

v_gene: TRBV5-4
j_gene: TRBJ2-5
CDR3aa: CASSSPGTSRGKTQYF

v_gene: TRBV2
j_gene: TRBJ2-7
CDR3aa: CASRKVGGEQYF

v_gene: TRBV10-3
j_gene: TRBJ1-2
CDR3aa: CATWTGGHYGYTF

v_gene: TRBV6-1
j_gene: TRBJ2-5
CDR3aa: CASSPSPGTVHWETQYF

v_gene: TRBV6-1
j_gene: TRBJ2-5
CDR3aa: CASTSLGGETQYF

v_gene: TRBV18
j_gene: TRBJ2-7
CDR3aa: CASSARAGTSGRSSYEQYF

v_gene: TRBV7-9
j_gene: TRBJ2-5
CDR3aa: CASSYQETQYF

v_gene: TRBV20-1
j_gene: TRBJ1-2
CDR3aa: CSARGGLGYTF

v_gene: TRBV5-1
j_gene: TRBJ2-7
CDR3aa: CASSLVQGNEQYF

v_gene: TRBV6-1
j_gene: TRBJ1-6
CDR3aa: CASRPTGWESPLHF

v_gene: TRBV7-6
j_gene: TRBJ2-7
CDR3aa: CASSLVGQSLEEQYF

v_gene: TRBV2
j_gene: TRBJ2-3
CDR3aa: CASGGSGSPDTQYF

v_gene: TRBV7-8
j_gene: TRBJ2-1
CDR3aa: CASSVTSGYYNEQFF

v_gene: TRBV6-2/TRBV6-3
j_gene: TRBJ2-3
CDR3aa: CASRYSGTDTQYF